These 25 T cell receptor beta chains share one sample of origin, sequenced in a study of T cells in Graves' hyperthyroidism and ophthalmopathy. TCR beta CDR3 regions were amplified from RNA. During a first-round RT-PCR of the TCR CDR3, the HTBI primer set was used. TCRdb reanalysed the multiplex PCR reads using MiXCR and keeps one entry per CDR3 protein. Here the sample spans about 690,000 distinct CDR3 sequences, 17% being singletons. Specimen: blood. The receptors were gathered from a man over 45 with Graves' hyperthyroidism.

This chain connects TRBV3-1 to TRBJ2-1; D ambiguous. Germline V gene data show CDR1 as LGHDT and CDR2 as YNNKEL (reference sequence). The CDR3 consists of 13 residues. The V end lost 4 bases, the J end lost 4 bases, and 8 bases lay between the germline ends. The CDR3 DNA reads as TGTGCCAGCAGCCGAGAAGAATACAATGAGCAGTTCTTC. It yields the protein CASSREEYNEQFF.

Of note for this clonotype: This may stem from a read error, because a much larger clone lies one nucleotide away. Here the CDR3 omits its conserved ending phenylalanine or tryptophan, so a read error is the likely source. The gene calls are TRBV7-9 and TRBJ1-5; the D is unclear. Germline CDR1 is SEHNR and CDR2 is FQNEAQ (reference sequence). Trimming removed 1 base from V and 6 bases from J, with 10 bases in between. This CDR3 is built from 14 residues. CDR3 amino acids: CASSLEVGSQPQHC. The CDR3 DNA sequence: TGTGCCAGCAGCTTAGAAGTAGGGAGTCAGCCCCAGCATTGT.

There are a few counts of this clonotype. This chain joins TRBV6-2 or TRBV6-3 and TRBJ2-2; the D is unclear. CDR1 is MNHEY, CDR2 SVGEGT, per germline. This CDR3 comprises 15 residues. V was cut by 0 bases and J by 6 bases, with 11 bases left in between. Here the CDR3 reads CASSYSNTLSGELFF. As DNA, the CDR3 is TGTGCCAGCAGTTACTCGAATACGCTTTCCGGGGAGCTGTTTTTT.

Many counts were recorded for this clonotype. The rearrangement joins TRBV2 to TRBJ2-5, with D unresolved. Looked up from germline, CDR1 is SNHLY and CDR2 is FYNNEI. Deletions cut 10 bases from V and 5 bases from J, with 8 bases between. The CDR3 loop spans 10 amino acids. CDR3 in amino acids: CATLGETQYF. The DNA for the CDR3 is TGTGCCACTCTTGGGGAGACCCAGTACTTC.

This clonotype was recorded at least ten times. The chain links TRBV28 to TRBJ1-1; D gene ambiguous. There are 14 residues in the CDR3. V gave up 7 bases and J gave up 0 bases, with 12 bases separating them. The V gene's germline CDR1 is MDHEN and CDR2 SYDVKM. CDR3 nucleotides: TGTGCCAGCACCCTAAGGGCCATGAACACTGAAGCTTTCTTT. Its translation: CASTLRAMNTEAFF.

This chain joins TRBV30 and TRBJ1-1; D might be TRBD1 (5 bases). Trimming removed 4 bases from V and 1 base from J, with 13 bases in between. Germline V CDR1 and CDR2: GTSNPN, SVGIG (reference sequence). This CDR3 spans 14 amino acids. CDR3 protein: CAWNKGLQNTEAFF. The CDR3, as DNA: TGTGCCTGGAATAAGGGACTGCAGAACACTGAAGCTTTCTTT.

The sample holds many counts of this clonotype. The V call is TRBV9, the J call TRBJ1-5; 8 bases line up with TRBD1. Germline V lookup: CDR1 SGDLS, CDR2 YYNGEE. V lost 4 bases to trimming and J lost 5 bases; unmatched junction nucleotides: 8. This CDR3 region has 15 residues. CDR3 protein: CASSSSGQGDQPQHF. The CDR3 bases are TGTGCCAGCAGCTCAAGTGGACAGGGTGATCAGCCCCAGCATTTT.

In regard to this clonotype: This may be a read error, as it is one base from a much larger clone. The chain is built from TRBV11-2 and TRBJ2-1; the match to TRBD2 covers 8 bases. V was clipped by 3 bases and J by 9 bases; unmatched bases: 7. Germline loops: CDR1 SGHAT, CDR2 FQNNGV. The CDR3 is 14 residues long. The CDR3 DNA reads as TGTGCCAGCAGCTTGTTAGCGGGATTGGCTGAGCAGTTCTTC. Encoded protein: CASSLLAGLAEQFF.

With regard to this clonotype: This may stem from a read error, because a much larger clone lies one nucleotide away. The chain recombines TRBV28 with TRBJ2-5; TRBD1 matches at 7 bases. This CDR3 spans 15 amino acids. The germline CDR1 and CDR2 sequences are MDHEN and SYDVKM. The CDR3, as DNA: TGTGCCAGCAGTTTAGGCCCCAACAGGGGAGAGACCCAGCACTTC. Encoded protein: CASSLGPNRGETQHF.

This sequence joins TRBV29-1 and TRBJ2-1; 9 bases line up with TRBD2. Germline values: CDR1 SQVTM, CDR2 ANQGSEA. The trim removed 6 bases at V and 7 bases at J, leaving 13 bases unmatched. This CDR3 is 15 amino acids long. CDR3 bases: TGCAGCGTCCCTCCCGCGGGAGGGCCGGTGAATGAGCAGTTCTTC. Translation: CSVPPAGGPVNEQFF.

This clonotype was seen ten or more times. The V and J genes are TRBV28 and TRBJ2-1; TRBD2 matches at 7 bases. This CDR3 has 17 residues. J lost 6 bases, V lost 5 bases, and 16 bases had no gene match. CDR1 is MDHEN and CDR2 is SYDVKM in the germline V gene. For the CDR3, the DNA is TGTGCCAGCAGTCCCTGGACTAGTAATTCTCTACCCAATGAGCAGTTCTTC. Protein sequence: CASSPWTSNSLPNEQFF.

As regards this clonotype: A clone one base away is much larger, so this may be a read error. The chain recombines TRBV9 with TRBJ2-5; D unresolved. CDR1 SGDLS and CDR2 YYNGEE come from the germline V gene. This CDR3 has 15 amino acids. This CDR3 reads CASSVAPRFGETRYF. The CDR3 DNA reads TGTGCCAGCAGCGTAGCCCCCAGGTTTGGAGAGACCCGGTACTTC.

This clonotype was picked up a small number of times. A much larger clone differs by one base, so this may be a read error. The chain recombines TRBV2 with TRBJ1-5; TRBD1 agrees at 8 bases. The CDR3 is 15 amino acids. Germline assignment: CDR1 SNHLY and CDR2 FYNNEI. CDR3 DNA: TGTGCCAGCAGTGAGGGCACAGGGGGAAATCAGCCCCGGCATTTT. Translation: CASSEGTGGNQPRHF.

The CDR3 is CASSLEGTRNTGELFF. CDR3 sequence (DNA): TGCGCCAGCAGCTTGGAAGGGACCAGGAACACCGGGGAGCTGTTTTTT. The genes are TRBV5-1 and TRBJ2-2; the D gene could be TRBD1 or TRBD2 (5 bases each). CDR1 and CDR2 (germline): SGHRS, YFSETQ. The ends were cut back, 0 bases at V and 1 base at J, with 10 bases in the middle. This CDR3 spans 16 amino acids.

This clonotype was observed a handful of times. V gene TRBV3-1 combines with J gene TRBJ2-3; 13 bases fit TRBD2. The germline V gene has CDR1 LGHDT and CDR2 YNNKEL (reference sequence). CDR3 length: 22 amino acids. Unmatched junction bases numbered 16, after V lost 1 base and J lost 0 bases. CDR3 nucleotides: TGTGCCAGCAGCCAAGTTATCAGGCTCATAGGACTAGCGGGAGTAAGCACAGATACGCAGTATTTT. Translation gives CASSQVIRLIGLAGVSTDTQYF.

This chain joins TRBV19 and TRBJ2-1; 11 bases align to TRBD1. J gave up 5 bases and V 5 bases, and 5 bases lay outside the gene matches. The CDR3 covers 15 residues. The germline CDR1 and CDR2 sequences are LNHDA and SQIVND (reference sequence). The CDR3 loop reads CASSSGTGGDNEQFF. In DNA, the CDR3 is TGTGCCAGTAGTTCCGGGACAGGGGGAGACAATGAGCAGTTCTTC.

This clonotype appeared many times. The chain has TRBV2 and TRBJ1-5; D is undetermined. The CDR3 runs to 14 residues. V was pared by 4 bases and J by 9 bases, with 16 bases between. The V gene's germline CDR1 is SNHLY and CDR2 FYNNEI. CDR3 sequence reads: CASSVIAGDTPQHF. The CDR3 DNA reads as TGTGCCAGCAGTGTTATCGCTGGGGATACGCCCCAGCATTTT.

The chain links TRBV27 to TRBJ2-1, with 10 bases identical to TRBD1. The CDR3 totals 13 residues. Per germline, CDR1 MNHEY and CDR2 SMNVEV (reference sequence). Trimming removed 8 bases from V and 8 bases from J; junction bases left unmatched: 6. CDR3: CASGRTGGYEQFF. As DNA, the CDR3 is TGTGCCAGCGGTAGGACAGGGGGGTATGAGCAGTTCTTC.

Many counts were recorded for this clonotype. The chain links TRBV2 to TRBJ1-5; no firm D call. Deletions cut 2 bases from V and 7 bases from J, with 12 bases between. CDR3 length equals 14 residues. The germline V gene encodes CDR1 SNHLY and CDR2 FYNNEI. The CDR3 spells CASSESALQQPQHF. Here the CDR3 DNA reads TGTGCCAGCAGTGAATCAGCGTTGCAACAGCCCCAGCATTTT.

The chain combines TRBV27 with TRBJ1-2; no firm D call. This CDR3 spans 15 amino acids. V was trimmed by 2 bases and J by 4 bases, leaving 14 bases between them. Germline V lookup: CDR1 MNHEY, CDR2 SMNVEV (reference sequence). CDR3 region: CASSLASPWGYGYTF. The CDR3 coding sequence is TGTGCCAGCAGTTTAGCCAGCCCATGGGGCTATGGCTACACCTTC.

The CDR3 loop reads CASSTGQGYTEAFF. The DNA for the CDR3 is TGTGCCAGCAGTACTGGTCAGGGTTACACTGAAGCTTTCTTT. The chain combines TRBV2 with TRBJ1-1; possible D gene TRBD1, 5 bases. The CDR3 is 14 residues long. Per germline, CDR1 SNHLY and CDR2 FYNNEI. V gave up 5 bases and J gave up 3 bases, with 13 bases separating them.

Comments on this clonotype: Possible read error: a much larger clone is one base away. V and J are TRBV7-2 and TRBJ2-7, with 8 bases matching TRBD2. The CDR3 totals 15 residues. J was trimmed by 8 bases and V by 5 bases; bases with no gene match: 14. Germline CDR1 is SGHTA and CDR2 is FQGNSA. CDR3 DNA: TGTGCCAGCAGCAAATATACTAGCGGCTCGGACAAGCAGTACTTC. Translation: CASSKYTSGSDKQYF.

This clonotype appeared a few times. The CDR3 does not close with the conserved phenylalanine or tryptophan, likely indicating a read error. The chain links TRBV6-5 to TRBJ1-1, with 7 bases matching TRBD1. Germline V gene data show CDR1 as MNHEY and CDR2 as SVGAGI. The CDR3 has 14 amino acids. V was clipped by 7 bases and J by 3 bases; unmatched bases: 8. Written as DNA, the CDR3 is TGTGCCAGCAAGCGGACAGGCTTGGACACTGAAGCTTTCCTT. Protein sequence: CASKRTGLDTEAFL.

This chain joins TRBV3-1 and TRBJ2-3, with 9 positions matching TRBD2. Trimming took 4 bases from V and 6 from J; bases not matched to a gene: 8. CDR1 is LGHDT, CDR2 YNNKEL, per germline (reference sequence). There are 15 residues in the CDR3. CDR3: CASSLLAGELDTQYF. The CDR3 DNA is TGTGCCAGCAGCCTGTTAGCGGGAGAACTGGATACGCAGTATTTT.

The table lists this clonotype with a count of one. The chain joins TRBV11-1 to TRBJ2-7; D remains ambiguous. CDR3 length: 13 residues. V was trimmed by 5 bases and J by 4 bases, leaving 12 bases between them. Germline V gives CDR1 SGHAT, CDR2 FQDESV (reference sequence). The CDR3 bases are TGTGCCAGCAGCCCAACACACACTTACGAGCAGTACTTC. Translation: CASSPTHTYEQYF.